This T cell receptor beta chain was identified during a study of cytotoxic CD8 clonotypes in ibrutinib-treated CLL (dated by TCRdb to about 2021). The study in broad terms: The cohort was composed of some twelve relapsed/refractory and about 16 treatment-naive patients; IGHV unmutated status was identified in some 17 patients. Response samples were taken after a median of around 13 months on treatment, ranging from about 6 to 36 months. Every remission and progressive disease sample was obtained while ibrutinib was still being received by the patients. Of the 85 to 95 participants in the trial, approximately 25 had longitudinal samples available. On average, each sample yielded around 250,000 productive templates and about 95,000 productive rearrangements. Responses were partial in roughly 24 patients and complete in 2; after median about 68 months follow-up, roughly 14 stayed in remission and some twelve progressed. Cryopreserved peripheral blood mononuclear cells were collected at three points: before therapy, at response, and at either sustained remission or disease progression. Results and caveats for the whole study, not just this receptor: Baseline clonality exceeded that of age-matched healthy donors and correlated strongly with circulating CD8+ T-cell counts. Public clonotypes were rare and either contracted or stayed stable during treatment, and the rise in clonality at ibrutinib response reflected the expansion of private clonotypes. An increase in clonality was observed at ibrutinib response, with clonality remaining stable during sustained remission and falling back toward baseline at progression. Sampling times were not matched between sustained-remission and progressing patients, and lymph node repertoires were not studied.

The germline ends are 14 bases apart after V is trimmed by 3 bases and J by 6 bases. The CDR3 runs 14 amino acids, cysteine and phenylalanine included. The only DNA kept is the CDR3, 42 bases in frame from the first base. From a lookup of the germline V gene, CDR1 and CDR2 are ENHRY and SYGVKD. The goal of deep resolution MiSeq sequencing was a depth between 1 in 1 million and 1 in 200,000 T cells, and coverage averaged 10x per clonotype. TCR beta libraries were generated with the immunoSEQ hsTCRB Kit. The study's processing was this. Data were analyzed with ImmunoSEQ Data Assistant and ImmunoSEQ Analyzer, with V, D and J genes assigned per IMGT definitions. Clonality, which ranges from 0 to 1, was calculated by subtracting the normalized Shannon entropy of productive rearrangement frequencies from one. Only overrepresented clonotypes making up at least 0.05% of each patient's repertoire were included in the public clonotype analysis. Repertoires from some twelve age-matched healthy donors in immuneACCESS were used as clonality controls. As stored in TCRdb, this immuneACCESS dataset retains in-frame rearrangements with V and J assigned. A fraction of the clones does not appear; measured against another copy, unresolved V genes explain less than half of the discrepancy, and the remainder lacks a known reason. The DNA was the basis for D and trimming; V, J and clone size are from that table. Counted in this sample were around 130,000 clones; around four fifths of them appeared once. The ten largest clones capture about 3.5% of the sample.

As for this clone: What this receptor recognizes is not known. There are no base qualities to consult, and no much larger clone falls within one base.

The time point label, as the study defines it: roughly 2 years on ibrutinib. For TCR beta library preparation, around 1.8 micrograms of genomic DNA were extracted from the cryopreserved PBMCs. Longitudinal blood samples from CLL patients on ibrutinib monotherapy underwent high-throughput TCR beta sequencing. The patients took part in an open-label, single-center phase 2 trial of ibrutinib monotherapy. This material consisted of PBMCs, taken after 24 months of ibrutinib treatment. The chain was built from TRBV10-3 and TRBJ1-1; the D segment could be TRBD1, given 5 matching bases. This TCR came from a human donor with chronic lymphocytic leukemia. The DNA is as follows: TGTGCCATCAGTGACCCAGGGAGGCACGCTGAAGCTTTCTTT. Translation gives CAISDPGRHAEAFF.